A selection of T cell receptor beta chains follows, all from one sample in a study of beta chain features in type 1 diabetes. Clones were read by immunoSEQ multiplex PCR, and TCRdb kept only the in-frame ones, dropping some. Of over 100,000 clones in the sample, roughly 15% are singletons; the top ten hold over 2%. The sample comprised central memory CD4+ T cells from blood. Source of these receptors: a man aged 25-45 years with type 1 diabetes. The CDR3 runs from the conserved cysteine through the conserved F or W. A D gene is named only where the DNA matches it firmly. Clone size is stated in some rows and not others, as once, few, many or a class when expanded.

J	V	D	size	CDR3	DNA
TRBJ2-7	TRBV15	NA	NA	CATSRDYSQGTYEQYF	TGTGCCACCAGCAGAGATTATTCCCAGGGCACCTACGAGCAGTACTTC
TRBJ1-3	TRBV18	NA	few	CASSTGYGNTIYF	TGTGCCAGCTCAACAGGGTACGGAAACACCATATATTTT
TRBJ2-2	TRBV19	NA	few	CASSDRGYTGELFF	TGTGCCAGTAGTGACCGGGGGTACACCGGGGAGCTGTTTTTT
TRBJ1-3	TRBV29-1	NA	NA	CSVAPQGSGNTIYF	TGCAGCGTCGCTCCCCAGGGGTCTGGAAACACCATATATTTT
TRBJ1-6	TRBV4-3	NA	NA	CASSRGQWDSPLHF	TGCGCCAGCAGCCGAGGACAGTGGGATTCACCCCTCCACTTT
TRBJ2-3	TRBV5-1	NA	few	CASSLQGPPDTQYF	TGCGCCAGCAGCCTACAGGGCCCCCCAGATACGCAGTATTTT
TRBJ1-5	TRBV7-9	NA	many	CASSSRSNQPQHF	TGTGCCAGCAGCTCAAGGTCCAATCAGCCCCAGCATTTT
TRBJ1-5	TRBV7-2	NA	few	CASSLDLLQPQHF	TGTGCCAGCAGCTTAGACCTCCTTCAGCCCCAGCATTTT
TRBJ1-1	TRBV7-9	TRBD1	NA	CASSLTGEAFF	TGTGCCAGCAGCTTGACAGGGGAAGCTTTCTTT
TRBJ2-7	TRBV7-2	TRBD2	NA	CASSLEGLVSYEQYF	TGTGCCAGCAGCTTAGAGGGACTAGTCTCCTACGAGCAGTACTTC
TRBJ2-7	TRBV7-2	TRBD1	many	CASSRTGTGYEQYF	TGTGCCAGCAGCCGTACCGGGACAGGATACGAGCAGTACTTC
TRBJ2-7	TRBV27	NA	many	CASSFTTRRGYEQYF	TGTGCCAGCAGTTTCACCACCCGGCGGGGCTACGAGCAGTACTTC
TRBJ2-5	TRBV4-2	TRBD1	few	CASSQTGDRGRETQYF	TGTGCCAGCAGCCAGACTGGGGACAGGGGGCGAGAGACCCAGTACTTC
TRBJ1-2	TRBV6-1	NA	few	CASSERVYTF	TGTGCCAGCAGTGAACGGGTCTACACCTTC
TRBJ1-1	TRBV18	TRBD1	few	CASLETGVNTEAFF	TGTGCCAGCCTCGAGACAGGGGTGAACACTGAAGCTTTCTTT
TRBJ2-5	TRBV19	TRBD2	few	CASSIGLAGGETQYF	TGTGCCAGTAGTATCGGCTTAGCGGGAGGAGAGACCCAGTACTTC
TRBJ1-1	TRBV6-5	NA	NA	CASSYGSEENTEAFF	TGTGCCAGCAGTTACGGGTCGGAAGAGAACACTGAAGCTTTCTTT
TRBJ2-2	TRBV19	TRBD1	few	CASSIPPGQANTGELFF	TGTGCCAGTAGTATTCCCCCCGGACAGGCGAACACCGGGGAGCTGTTTTTT
TRBJ2-2	TRBV7-8	NA	once	CASSRGPDTGELFF	TGTGCCAGCAGCCGGGGACCGGACACCGGGGAGCTGTTTTTT
TRBJ2-1	TRBV28	NA	NA	CASSRPGSYNEQFF	TGTGCCAGCAGCCGCCCCGGCTCCTACAATGAGCAGTTCTTC
TRBJ1-1	TRBV5-6	NA	few	CASSLEPGTEAFF	TGTGCCAGCAGCTTGGAACCTGGCACTGAAGCTTTCTTT
TRBJ2-3	TRBV6-6	NA	few	CASSLGTSTDTQYF	TGTGCCAGCTCCCTCGGGACAAGCACAGATACGCAGTATTTT
TRBJ2-3	TRBV6-4	NA	NA	CASSKTTSDTQYF	TGTGCCAGCAGTAAGACTACTTCAGATACGCAGTATTTT
TRBJ2-7	TRBV2	NA	many	CASSQGFEQYF	TGTGCCAGCAGTCAGGGTTTCGAGCAGTACTTC
TRBJ1-3	TRBV7-9	NA	NA	CASSPDGAGAGNTIYF	TGTGCCAGCAGCCCAGACGGAGCTGGAGCAGGAAACACCATATATTTT
TRBJ2-7	TRBV30	TRBD1	few	CAWRGQGDEQYF	TGTGCCTGGAGGGGACAGGGGGACGAGCAGTACTTC
TRBJ1-4	TRBV18	NA	few	CASSPPGEGSEKLFF	TGTGCCAGCTCACCACCGGGAGAGGGAAGTGAAAAACTGTTTTTT
TRBJ2-3	TRBV19	NA	few	CASSIRRGFDTDTQYF	TGTGCCAGTAGTATTCGTAGAGGTTTTGACACAGATACGCAGTATTTT
TRBJ1-2	TRBV20-1	NA	NA	CSASGAYGYTF	TGCAGTGCTAGCGGGGCCTATGGCTACACCTTC
TRBJ2-7	TRBV21-1	NA	NA	CASSKGYEQYF	TGTGCCAGCAGCAAAGGCTACGAGCAGTACTTC
TRBJ2-1	TRBV4-3	NA	NA	CASSQQGQSNEQFF	TGCGCCAGCAGCCAGCAGGGGCAATCCAATGAGCAGTTCTTC
TRBJ2-3	TRBV4-2	TRBD2	many	CASSQGLAGGDTQYF	TGTGCCAGCAGCCAAGGACTAGCGGGGGGAGATACGCAGTATTTT
TRBJ1-5	TRBV27	NA	few	CASSRQGNQPQHF	TGTGCCAGCTCTCGACAGGGCAATCAGCCCCAGCATTTT
TRBJ1-2	TRBV7-3	NA	NA	CASSPRRGYGYTF	TGTGCCAGCAGCCCGCGACGGGGCTATGGCTACACCTTC
TRBJ2-5	TRBV10-3	TRBD2	NA	CAISATREGETQYF	TGTGCCATCAGTGCAACCCGGGAGGGAGAGACCCAGTACTTC